This T cell receptor beta chain was documented in a study of HIV-infected patients and healthy controls. Turning to the study itself: In 14 of 16 patients, CD4 counts climbed slightly after three months but remained subnormal. CD8 counts did not change consistently during early therapy; the CD4:CD8 ratio climbed slightly.

This clonotype was detected many times. Follow-up blood was drawn about 14 weeks, roughly three months, after antiretroviral therapy began. All unsorted peripheral T cells were captured because whole blood was used without fractionation. Alpha and beta constant-region primers primed reverse transcription of approximately 0.55 ug RNA. Using multiplexing indices, alpha and beta chain libraries were generated apart by chain-specific third strand synthesis. TCRdb passed the 5' RACE reads through MiXCR, listing each CDR3 protein once. This table holds several thousand distinct CDR3 sequences, about 8.7% found once. Looked up from germline, CDR1 is DFQATT and CDR2 is SNEGSKA (reference sequence). Trimming pared 6 bases from V and 7 bases from J, leaving 15 bases between. The length of the CDR3 is 12 residues.

Sequences were derived from blood, sampled during antiretroviral therapy. The chain links TRBV20-1 to TRBJ1-2; D ambiguous. This TCR derives from an adult with HIV infection. CDR3 DNA sequence: TGCAGTGCCCAGGACGGATATCTTGGCTACACCTTC. The encoded protein is CSAQDGYLGYTF.